The sequence of this TCR beta chain was determined in a study of siplizumab effects on memory and regulatory T cells. Turning to this clone: Its antigen is as yet unknown.

Assay: immunoSEQ multiplex PCR; the TCRdb copy retains only in-frame clones and omits some. Of 80,000 to 130,000 clones listed, 92% are singletons. V shed 3 bases and J shed 2 bases, with 24 bases lying between them. The CDR3 spans 19 residues. Looked up from germline, CDR1 is SGHVS and CDR2 is FNYEAQ. General study findings and limits: The Treg-derived share of mappable alloreactive CD4+ clones averaged approximately 71% with siplizumab and 25% to 30% in controls. To unstimulated subsets, only a minor fraction of alloreactive clones could be mapped. Major contributors to the alloresponse seemed to be naive T cells, which also appeared more diverse than memory cells.

This chain uses TRBV7-6 with TRBJ2-3; TRBD2 is a possible D gene (6 bases). What was sequenced was Tregs sorted from blood. This receptor was obtained from a human donor in good health. CDR3 sequence (DNA): TGTGCCAGCAGCTTGCGGCCCCCCTCGGTAGCGGCCTTCACAGATACGCAGTATTTT. It translates to CASSLRPPSVAAFTDTQYF.